The following is a T cell receptor (beta chain) sequence with its context. This sample was taken from a study of blood T cell repertoires in COVID-19. Study-level background: Samples came from the United States, Italy and Spain, spanning acute and convalescent COVID-19. Nucleic acid was either cDNA or gDNA, and it came from T cells, B-cell-depleted T cells, or PBMCs.

Per germline, CDR1 SEHNR and CDR2 FQNEAQ (reference sequence). Trimming removed 7 bases from V and 5 bases from J, with 20 bases in between. The CDR3 is 15 amino acids. Per the study methods: Using reference gene primer amplification, nucleated cell counts were estimated. Using immunoSEQ multiplex PCR, the repertoire was profiled, and TCRdb retains in-frame clones only, with some absent. V and J calls plus clone size are reproduced from that table; the DNA served to infer D and trimming. The repertoire includes fewer than 250,000 clones, 84% of them detected once, and under 4.5% sits in the top ten. The TCR was taken from a man aged 45-60 years with acute or convalescent COVID-19. This rearrangement joins TRBV7-9 to TRBJ1-1, with D perhaps matching TRBD1 (5 bases). What was sequenced was peripheral blood. For the CDR3, the DNA is TGTGCCAGCACCCACCGAGAAGCAGGGAGGACTGAAGCTTTCTTT. It translates to CASTHREAGRTEAFF.